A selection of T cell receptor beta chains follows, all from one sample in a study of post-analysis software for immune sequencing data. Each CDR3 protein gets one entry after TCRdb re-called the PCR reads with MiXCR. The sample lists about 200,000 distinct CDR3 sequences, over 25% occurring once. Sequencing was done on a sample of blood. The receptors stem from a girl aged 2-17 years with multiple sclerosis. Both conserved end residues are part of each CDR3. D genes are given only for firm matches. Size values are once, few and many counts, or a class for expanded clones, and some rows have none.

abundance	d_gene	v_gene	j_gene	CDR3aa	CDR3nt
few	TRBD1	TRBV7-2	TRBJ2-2	CASSPRGHVAGELFF	TGTGCCAGCAGCCCTAGGGGGCACGTAGCCGGGGAGCTGTTTTTT
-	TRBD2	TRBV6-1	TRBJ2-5	CTSSENRRGGLATQYF	TGTACCAGCAGTGAAAATCGTCGGGGAGGGTTGGCGACCCAGTACTTC
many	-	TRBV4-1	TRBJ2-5	CASSQDWEKAQYF	TGCGCCAGCAGCCAAGATTGGGAAAAGGCCCAGTACTTC
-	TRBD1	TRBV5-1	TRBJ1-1	CASSLGGTANTEAFF	TGCGCCAGCAGCTTGGGGGGGACAGCCAACACTGAAGCTTTCTTT
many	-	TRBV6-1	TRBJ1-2	CASSDRQGLGGYTF	TGTGCCAGCAGTGATCGGCAGGGGCTAGGTGGCTACACCTTC
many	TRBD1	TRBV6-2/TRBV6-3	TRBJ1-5	CASSDADRGVQPQHF	TGTGCCAGCAGCGATGCGGACAGGGGCGTTCAGCCCCAGCATTTT
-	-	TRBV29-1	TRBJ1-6	CSVADSSGTPLHF	TGCAGCGTTGCGGACAGCTCGGGGACACCCCTCCACTTT
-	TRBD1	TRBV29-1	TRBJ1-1	CSVDKGAFTEAFF	TGCAGCGTTGATAAGGGGGCATTCACTGAAGCTTTCTTT
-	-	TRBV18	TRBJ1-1	CASSPTTENTEAFF	TGTGCCAGCTCACCGACGACAGAGAACACTGAAGCTTTCTTT
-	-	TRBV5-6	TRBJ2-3	CASSLQRADTQYF	TGTGCCAGCAGCTTACAGAGGGCAGATACGCAGTATTTT
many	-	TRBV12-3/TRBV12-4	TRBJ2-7	CASREDNTYEQYF	TGTGCCAGCAGGGAGGACAACACCTACGAGCAGTACTTC
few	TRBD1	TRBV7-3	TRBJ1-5	CASSLNSPLSRGRGNQPQHF	TGTGCCAGCAGCTTAAACTCCCCTTTATCCAGGGGGCGCGGGAATCAGCCCCAGCATTTT
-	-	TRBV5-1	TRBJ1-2	CASSVNRDDYGYTF	TGCGCCAGCAGCGTCAACAGGGACGACTATGGCTACACCTTC
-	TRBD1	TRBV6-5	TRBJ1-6	CASSYAGTGASPLHF	TGTGCCAGCAGTTACGCCGGGACAGGGGCCTCACCCCTCCACTTT